Listed below are T cell receptor beta chains from one sample, sequenced in a study of graft-versus-host responses after intestinal transplantation. Repertoires were generated with immunoSEQ multiplex PCR, while TCRdb's copy carries only in-frame clones and drops some. The sample lists about 9,300 clones; 90% to 95% were seen once. Specimen: PBMCs, collected just over 42 days after intestinal transplant. These receptor sequences come from a human patient who received an intestinal transplant, so some T cells may come from the graft donor. Both conserved end residues are part of each CDR3. Fields, in order: V gene, J gene, D gene, clone size, CDR3 protein, CDR3 DNA. D genes are given only for firm matches. Size values are once, few and many counts, or a class for expanded clones, and some rows have none.

V: TRBV4-1; J: TRBJ1-1; D: NA; size: NA; CDR3: CASSQVQELNTEAFF; DNA: TGCGCCAGCAGCCAAGTACAGGAGCTGAACACTGAAGCTTTCTTT
V: TRBV18; J: TRBJ1-6; D: NA; size: NA; CDR3: CASSPLGDRSPLHF; DNA: TGTGCCAGCTCACCCTTGGGGGATCGGTCACCCCTCCACTTT
V: TRBV7-6; J: TRBJ2-3; D: TRBD2; size: NA; CDR3: CASSRTSGLADGTDTQYF; DNA: TGTGCCAGCAGCCGTACCTCTGGACTAGCGGACGGCACAGATACGCAGTATTTT
V: TRBV19; J: TRBJ2-3; D: TRBD1; size: NA; CDR3: CASSMPDRGFTDTQYF; DNA: TGTGCCAGTAGTATGCCAGACAGGGGGTTCACAGATACGCAGTATTTT
V: TRBV19; J: TRBJ2-1; D: TRBD2; size: NA; CDR3: CASSIGLAGIDEQFF; DNA: TGTGCCAGTAGTATAGGATTAGCGGGCATCGATGAGCAGTTCTTC
V: TRBV2; J: TRBJ2-1; D: TRBD1; size: NA; CDR3: CASRQTGGNEQFF; DNA: TGTGCCAGCAGGCAGACAGGGGGGAATGAGCAGTTCTTC
V: TRBV19; J: TRBJ2-7; D: NA; size: NA; CDR3: CASSRYHSFLYEQYF; DNA: TGTGCCAGTAGTAGATATCATTCGTTTCTCTACGAGCAGTACTTC
V: TRBV25-1; J: TRBJ2-2; D: NA; size: once; CDR3: CASSRQERTGELFF; DNA: TGTGCCAGCAGTCGACAGGAAAGGACCGGGGAGCTGTTTTTT
V: TRBV4-1; J: TRBJ1-5; D: NA; size: NA; CDR3: CASSRSLYYSNQPQHF; DNA: TGCGCCAGCAGCCGAAGTCTCTATTATAGCAATCAGCCCCAGCATTTT
V: TRBV6-6; J: TRBJ2-3; D: NA; size: NA; CDR3: CASSYSGFRPDTQYF; DNA: TGTGCCAGCAGTTATTCGGGGTTTCGCCCAGATACGCAGTATTTT
V: TRBV9; J: TRBJ2-1; D: NA; size: once; CDR3: CASSVVGGGSNEQFF; DNA: TGTGCCAGCAGCGTAGTAGGGGGCGGGAGCAATGAGCAGTTCTTC
V: TRBV11-2; J: TRBJ1-3; D: NA; size: NA; CDR3: CASSLWAESGNTIYF; DNA: TGTGCCAGCAGCCTCTGGGCCGAATCTGGAAACACCATATATTTT
V: TRBV19; J: TRBJ2-3; D: TRBD1; size: NA; CDR3: CASRGLGQEITDTQYF; DNA: TGTGCCAGTAGGGGCTTGGGACAGGAAATTACAGATACGCAGTATTTT
V: TRBV5-1; J: TRBJ2-1; D: NA; size: NA; CDR3: CASSPGTGGLYNEQFF; DNA: TGCGCCAGCAGCCCAGGGACTGGGGGGCTTTACAATGAGCAGTTCTTC